The rows below give T cell receptor beta chains drawn from one sample of a study of blood T cell repertoires in COVID-19. Method: immunoSEQ multiplex PCR; TCRdb's copy keeps in-frame clones and lacks some. The sample has approximately 300,000 clones, roughly 90% seen once. Source material: PBMCs or T cells enriched from blood (not recorded which). The receptors stem from a woman younger than 45 who had been exposed to COVID-19. The CDR3 runs from the conserved cysteine through the conserved F or W. The D gene is left open where the match is weak. Clone size, where shown, is once, few, many, or a class for clones that have expanded.

clone_size: -; j_call: TRBJ1-2; v_call: TRBV9; d_call: -; cdr3_aa: CASSVGLPINYGYTF; cdr3_nt: TGTGCCAGCAGCGTAGGGTTGCCTATTAACTATGGCTACACCTTC
clone_size: -; j_call: TRBJ2-1; v_call: TRBV5-1; d_call: TRBD2; cdr3_aa: CASSLDPLAGGLRNNEQFF; cdr3_nt: TGCGCCAGCAGCTTGGACCCCCTAGCGGGGGGGCTTCGGAACAATGAGCAGTTCTTC
clone_size: -; j_call: TRBJ1-1; v_call: TRBV5-1; d_call: TRBD1; cdr3_aa: CASSPGQGGNTEAFF; cdr3_nt: TGCGCCAGCAGCCCGGGACAGGGCGGGAACACTGAAGCTTTCTTT
clone_size: -; j_call: TRBJ1-1; v_call: TRBV18; d_call: -; cdr3_aa: CASSRVGLPQGAEAFF; cdr3_nt: TGTGCCAGCTCACGGGTGGGACTCCCCCAGGGCGCTGAAGCTTTCTTT
clone_size: -; j_call: TRBJ1-2; v_call: TRBV9; d_call: TRBD1; cdr3_aa: CASSRDRSYGYTF; cdr3_nt: TGTGCCAGCAGCAGGGACAGGAGCTATGGCTACACCTTC
clone_size: -; j_call: TRBJ2-1; v_call: TRBV13; d_call: -; cdr3_aa: CASSLGGQGSYNEQFF; cdr3_nt: TGTGCCAGCAGCTTAGGAGGTCAGGGTTCCTACAATGAGCAGTTCTTC
clone_size: -; j_call: TRBJ1-1; v_call: TRBV21-1; d_call: -; cdr3_aa: CASSIRTGGVRTEAFF; cdr3_nt: TGTGCCAGCAGCATCCGGACAGGGGGCGTAAGGACTGAAGCTTTCTTT
clone_size: -; j_call: TRBJ2-7; v_call: TRBV5-4; d_call: TRBD2; cdr3_aa: CASTQRGSYEQYF; cdr3_nt: TGTGCCAGCACCCAGCGGGGCTCCTACGAGCAGTACTTC
clone_size: -; j_call: TRBJ1-2; v_call: TRBV3-1/TRBV3-2; d_call: TRBD1; cdr3_aa: CASSQTGANYGYTF; cdr3_nt: TGTGCCAGCAGCCAGACAGGGGCGAACTATGGCTACACCTTC
clone_size: -; j_call: TRBJ1-6; v_call: TRBV27; d_call: -; cdr3_aa: CASANNSPLHF; cdr3_nt: TGTGCCAGCGCTAATAATTCACCCCTCCACTTT
clone_size: -; j_call: TRBJ2-2; v_call: TRBV5-8; d_call: -; cdr3_aa: CASSLGQYTGELFF; cdr3_nt: TGTGCCAGCAGCTTGGGACAGTACACCGGGGAGCTGTTTTTT
clone_size: -; j_call: TRBJ1-1; v_call: TRBV9; d_call: -; cdr3_aa: CATGQLNTEAFF; cdr3_nt: TGTGCCACCGGACAGTTAAACACTGAAGCTTTCTTT
clone_size: -; j_call: TRBJ1-2; v_call: TRBV2; d_call: TRBD1; cdr3_aa: CASSLGTGGNYGYTF; cdr3_nt: TGTGCCAGCTCGTTAGGGACAGGGGGCAACTATGGCTACACCTTC
clone_size: -; j_call: TRBJ2-7; v_call: TRBV20-1; d_call: TRBD2; cdr3_aa: CSASRAGKDEQYF; cdr3_nt: TGCAGTGCTAGTAGAGCGGGGAAAGACGAGCAGTACTTC
clone_size: -; j_call: TRBJ2-1; v_call: TRBV30; d_call: TRBD2; cdr3_aa: CAWKLVIGRGDEQFF; cdr3_nt: TGTGCCTGGAAGCTGGTGATAGGGCGGGGGGATGAGCAGTTCTTC
clone_size: -; j_call: TRBJ2-1; v_call: TRBV15; d_call: TRBD1; cdr3_aa: CATSAGGYPYNEQFF; cdr3_nt: TGTGCCACCAGCGCAGGGGGTTACCCCTACAATGAGCAGTTCTTC
clone_size: -; j_call: TRBJ2-5; v_call: TRBV2; d_call: TRBD2; cdr3_aa: CASPLTSGGEETQYF; cdr3_nt: TGTGCCAGCCCCCTCACTAGCGGGGGGGAAGAGACCCAGTACTTC
clone_size: -; j_call: TRBJ1-5; v_call: TRBV28; d_call: -; cdr3_aa: CASSPYGMSLLSNQPQHF; cdr3_nt: TGTGCCAGCAGTCCCTATGGTATGTCACTACTTAGCAATCAGCCCCAGCATTTT
clone_size: -; j_call: TRBJ1-2; v_call: TRBV2; d_call: -; cdr3_aa: CASSDKGLDYGYTF; cdr3_nt: TGTGCCAGCAGTGACAAGGGGCTAGACTATGGCTACACCTTC
clone_size: once; j_call: TRBJ1-2; v_call: TRBV5-8; d_call: TRBD1; cdr3_aa: CASSPTGAEGYTF; cdr3_nt: TGTGCCAGCAGCCCGACAGGGGCGGAGGGCTACACCTTC
clone_size: -; j_call: TRBJ2-7; v_call: TRBV19; d_call: -; cdr3_aa: CASTPRGAHYEQYF; cdr3_nt: TGTGCCAGTACCCCCCGGGGGGCCCACTACGAGCAGTACTTC
clone_size: -; j_call: TRBJ1-2; v_call: TRBV10-3; d_call: -; cdr3_aa: CAITPDGEGYGYTF; cdr3_nt: TGTGCCATCACCCCGGACGGGGAGGGCTATGGCTACACCTTC
clone_size: -; j_call: TRBJ2-5; v_call: TRBV15; d_call: TRBD2; cdr3_aa: CATSMSLAGGPRGETQYF; cdr3_nt: TGTGCCACCAGCATGAGTCTAGCGGGGGGGCCGCGAGGGGAGACCCAGTACTTC
clone_size: once; j_call: TRBJ2-3; v_call: TRBV2; d_call: TRBD1; cdr3_aa: CASTKHIGTGEDTQYF; cdr3_nt: TGTGCCAGCACCAAACATATCGGGACAGGGGAAGATACGCAGTATTTT
clone_size: -; j_call: TRBJ2-1; v_call: TRBV4-2; d_call: TRBD2; cdr3_aa: CAFTRLATLKAYNEQFF; cdr3_nt: TGTGCTTTCACGAGACTAGCGACCCTCAAAGCCTACAATGAGCAGTTCTTC
clone_size: many; j_call: TRBJ2-7; v_call: TRBV27; d_call: TRBD1; cdr3_aa: CASSKDRNSYEQYF; cdr3_nt: TGTGCCAGCAGTAAGGACAGGAACTCCTACGAGCAGTACTTC
clone_size: -; j_call: TRBJ1-1; v_call: TRBV3-1/TRBV3-2; d_call: -; cdr3_aa: CASSPEVTGLAFF; cdr3_nt: TGTGCCAGCAGCCCGGAGGTCACTGGGCTGGCTTTCTTT
clone_size: -; j_call: TRBJ2-1; v_call: TRBV29-1; d_call: TRBD1; cdr3_aa: CSAGTVSYNEQFF; cdr3_nt: TGCAGCGCCGGGACAGTTAGTTACAATGAGCAGTTCTTC
clone_size: -; j_call: TRBJ1-5; v_call: TRBV3-1/TRBV3-2; d_call: -; cdr3_aa: CASSPGQSNQPQHF; cdr3_nt: TGTGCCAGCAGCCCCGGACAGAGCAATCAGCCCCAGCATTTT
clone_size: -; j_call: TRBJ2-5; v_call: TRBV4-1; d_call: -; cdr3_aa: CASSQSGGETQYF; cdr3_nt: TGCGCCAGCAGCCAAAGTGGGGGGGAGACCCAGTACTTC